This T cell receptor beta chain appears in the sequencing data of a study of blood T cells in healthy people across ages. The use of a sample-barcoded 5' primer and a J-beta primer mix characterized a second PCR of about 6 to 12 cycles. TCRdb reprocessed the 5' RACE reads with MiXCR, giving one entry per CDR3 protein. The repertoire includes around 800,000 distinct CDR3 sequences, 20% to 30% of them detected once, and 2.5% to 3.5% sits in the top ten. Germline lookup yields CDR1 DFQATT and CDR2 SNEGSKA (reference sequence). J was trimmed by 1 base and V by 0 bases; bases with no gene match: 1. The CDR3 consists of 16 residues. These data also featured in a second study, about T cells of mothers and their children.

The V and J genes are TRBV20-1 and TRBJ2-5; TRBD2 matches at 14 bases. This clonotype was obtained from a boy aged 5-17 years in good health. The source material was blood. In DNA form, the CDR3 reads TGCAGTGCTAGAGAGGGGACTAGCGGGGGCCAAGAGACCCAGTACTTC. It is translated as CSAREGTSGGQETQYF.